One and the same sample provided the 12 T cell receptor beta chains below, sequenced in a study of post-analysis software for immune sequencing data. Study-level findings and limits: The study found TRBV5-6, TRBV5-1 and TRBV20-1 among five TRBV segments more frequent in patients than controls.

Researchers reported that TCR beta cDNA libraries carried unique molecular identifiers. TCRdb fed the PCR reads into MiXCR, producing one record per CDR3 protein. The repertoire includes a few hundred thousand distinct CDR3 sequences, about 40% of them detected once, and less than 6% sits in the top ten. No antigens are known for them. Source material: blood. These receptors originate from a girl between 5 and 17 years old with multiple sclerosis.

The chain joins TRBV5-1 to TRBJ1-1, with D possibly TRBD1 on 6 matching bases. Germline CDR1 is SGHRS and CDR2 is YFSETQ. This CDR3 spans 11 amino acids. Deletions cut 5 bases from V and 11 bases from J, with 13 bases between. The CDR3 coding sequence is TGCGCCAGCAGATCAACAGGGTCGGCTTTCTTT. Translation gives CASRSTGSAFF.

This clonotype was counted a single time. One base away lies a much larger clone, so this may be a sequencing read error. This rearrangement joins TRBV12-3 or TRBV12-4 to TRBJ2-3; D gene ambiguous. V was pared by 5 bases and J by 1 base, with 19 bases between. The CDR3 spans 17 residues. The CDR3 nucleotides are TGTGCCAGCAGTCGGCCCGGGTCGGCGGCTGGCACAGATACGCAGTATTTT. Translated: CASSRPGSAAGTDTQYF.

This clonotype appeared many times. This chain connects TRBV29-1 to TRBJ2-1; the match to TRBD2 covers 7 bases. This CDR3 has 13 amino acids. Germline CDR1 and CDR2: SQVTM and ANQGSEA. The CDR3 bases are TGCATTGCTGGGGCGGGAGTGTACAATGAGCAGTTCTTC. The encoded protein is CIAGAGVYNEQFF.

As for this clonotype: A clone one base away is much larger, so this may be a read error. The V call is TRBV10-3, the J call TRBJ1-1; D call uncertain. With 10 bases removed from V and 5 bases from J, the gap between germline ends came to 14 bases. Germline V CDR1 and CDR2: ENHRY, SYGVKD. This CDR3 is built from 12 residues. The CDR3 DNA reads as TGTGCCAGCACCGGGGTGGGTACTGAAGCTTTCTTT. It yields the protein CASTGVGTEAFF.

This clonotype was detected ten times or more. The chain recombines TRBV27 with TRBJ2-3; D gene unclear. The CDR3 has 11 amino acids. The V end was cut by 10 bases, the J end by 5 bases, with 10 bases between. Germline values: CDR1 MNHEY, CDR2 SMNVEV (reference sequence). The CDR3 sequence is CATVKGDTQYF. Written as DNA, the CDR3 is TGTGCCACCGTAAAAGGAGATACGCAGTATTTT.

This clonotype was recorded at least ten times. The V call is TRBV6-5, the J call TRBJ1-1; D is possibly TRBD1 (5 bases). Per germline, CDR1 MNHEY and CDR2 SVGAGI. Trimming took 0 bases from V and 4 from J, leaving 9 bases between them. This CDR3 has 14 residues. The CDR3 DNA is TGTGCCAGCAGTTACTCAGGGGCTGGCACTGAAGCTTTCTTT. Residues: CASSYSGAGTEAFF.

The chain recombines TRBV20-1 with TRBJ1-2; no clear D gene. Trimming took 3 bases from V and 2 from J, leaving 16 bases between them. Germline CDR1 is DFQATT and CDR2 is SNEGSKA (reference sequence). This CDR3 has 15 residues. The CDR3 region is CSASEPPENNYGYTF. CDR3 bases: TGCAGTGCTAGTGAACCGCCCGAAAACAACTATGGCTACACCTTC.

This clonotype was picked up many times. V usage is TRBV6-5 and J usage is TRBJ1-2; 8 bases line up with TRBD1. The germline gives CDR1 MNHEY, CDR2 SVGAGI. The CDR3 length is 12 residues. The V gene end was trimmed by 5 bases and the J gene end by 7 bases; junction bases not matched to a gene: 3. CDR3 nucleotide sequence: TGTGCCAGCAGTCAGGGGGCCGCTGGCTACACCTTC. Protein product: CASSQGAAGYTF.

This clonotype came up many times. This chain links TRBV13 with TRBJ2-1; 7 bases match TRBD1. The CDR3 contains 19 residues. The ends lost 4 bases at V and 2 bases at J; junction bases unmatched: 17. In germline, CDR1 is PRHDT, CDR2 FYEKMQ (reference sequence). The CDR3 DNA follows: TGTGCCAGCAGCTCAACGAACCCGTTACAGGGGAAAGCCTACAATGAGCAGTTCTTC. Encoded protein: CASSSTNPLQGKAYNEQFF. Variable domain in full (rest from reference TRBV13 and TRBJ2-1): AAGVIQSPRHLIKEKRETATLKCYPIPRHDTVYWYQQGPGQDPQFLISFYEKMQSDKGSIPDRFSAQQFSDYHSELNMSSLELGDSALYFCASSSTNPLQGKAYNEQFFGPGTRLTVL.

The genes are TRBV7-9 and TRBJ2-5; D may correspond to TRBD1 or TRBD2 (5 bases each). Germline CDR1 is SEHNR and CDR2 is FQNEAQ (reference sequence). The CDR3 runs 14 residues. The V and J ends lost 4 bases and 4 bases respectively, with 13 bases between them. The CDR3 coding sequence is TGTGCCAGCAGCTATGGGGGAGCCGGAGAGACCCAGTACTTC. The encoded protein is CASSYGGAGETQYF.

Details on this clonotype: This clone may be a read error of a much larger clone one base away. The chain combines TRBV12-3 or TRBV12-4 with TRBJ2-3, with 12 bases that match TRBD2. The CDR3 totals 15 residues. CDR3 sequence reads: CASRETSGGADAQYF. CDR3 nucleotide sequence: TGTGCCAGCAGGGAGACTAGCGGGGGTGCAGATGCGCAGTATTTT.

This chain connects TRBV2 to TRBJ1-2; TRBD1 aligns across 7 bases. The V gene end was trimmed by 8 bases and the J gene end by 0 bases; junction bases not matched to a gene: 3. This CDR3 has 13 amino acids. The germline V gene has CDR1 SNHLY and CDR2 FYNNEI. CDR3 DNA: TGTGCCAGCCAGGGGGATACTAACTATGGCTACACCTTC. It specifies CASQGDTNYGYTF.